These 21 T cell receptor beta chains came from one sample sequenced in a study of monozygotic twins with inflammatory bowel disease. TCRdb re-called the 5' RACE reads, yielding one record per CDR3 amino acid sequence without DNA. The ten most abundant clones cover around 2.6% of a sample with more than 300,000 distinct CDR3 sequences. The specimen sequenced was blood. The receptor set was obtained from a human donor with ulcerative colitis or Crohn's disease, or a healthy co-twin of an affected twin (not recorded which).

The chain combines TRBV5-1 with TRBJ1-6; TCRdb indicates TRBD1, and absent DNA this call remains unverified. This CDR3 is 15 amino acids long. CDR1 is SGHRS and CDR2 is YFSETQ in the germline V gene. CDR3 region: CASRSGDSGNSPLHF. The entire variable domain, with the rest obtained from reference TRBV5-1 and TRBJ1-6, is as follows: KAGVTQTPRYLIKTRGQQVTLSCSPISGHRSVSWYQQTPGQGLQFLFEYFSETQRNKGNFPGRFSGRQFSNSRSEMNVSTLELGDSALYLCASRSGDSGNSPLHFGNGTRLTVT.

V usage is TRBV5-1 and J usage is TRBJ2-7; TCRdb indicates TRBD1, and absent DNA this call remains unverified. The CDR3 extends over 16 amino acids. The germline V gene has CDR1 SGHRS and CDR2 YFSETQ. The CDR3 loop is CASSSGPTAPSYEQYF.

The chain combines TRBV4-1 with TRBJ2-2. This CDR3 comprises 16 residues. The V gene's germline CDR1 is MGHRA and CDR2 YSYEKL. The chain's CDR3 is CASSQDYGFTGGELFF.

The genes are TRBV7-9 and TRBJ2-1; the D gene TCRdb calls, TRBD1, cannot be checked with no DNA. The CDR3 is 15 residues long. Germline V gene lookup returns CDR1 SEHNR and CDR2 FQNEAQ (reference sequence). CDR3 region: CASSTPTGDNNEQFF.

The chain recombines TRBV6-5 with TRBJ2-7; the D gene TCRdb calls, TRBD1, cannot be checked with no DNA. Germline CDR1 and CDR2: MNHEY and SVGAGI. The CDR3 has 14 residues. This chain's CDR3 is CASSYRDRTYEQYF.

The V gene is TRBV24-1, the J gene TRBJ2-1; the D call from TCRdb, TRBD2, cannot be confirmed without DNA. The CDR3 runs 16 residues. Per germline, CDR1 KGHDR and CDR2 SFDVKD. CDR3 sequence reads: CATSHQRGNTYNEQFF.

The J gene is TRBJ2-3, the V gene TRBV19; with no DNA, the TCRdb D assignment of TRBD2 cannot be verified. In germline, CDR1 is LNHDA, CDR2 SQIVND (reference sequence). The CDR3 runs 16 residues. This chain's CDR3 is CASSDTSGGPGDTQYF. Drawing the rest from reference TRBV19 and TRBJ2-3, the complete variable domain is DGGITQSPKYLFRKEGQNVTLSCEQNLNHDAMYWYRQDPGQGLRLIYYSQIVNDFQKGDIAEGYSVSREKKESFPLTVTSAQKNPTAFYLCASSDTSGGPGDTQYFGPGTRLTVL.

Here the CDR3 reads CASKVDTFYNEQFF. The chain uses TRBV6-4 and TRBJ2-1; TCRdb's assignment of TRBD1 cannot be checked, as there is no DNA. This CDR3 is 14 amino acids long. The germline V gene encodes CDR1 MRHNA and CDR2 SNTAGT.

The chain couples TRBV2 to TRBJ2-4; no DNA is available, so the TRBD1 call from TCRdb remains unchecked. Germline-derived CDR1 and CDR2 are SNHLY and FYNNEI. The CDR3 loop spans 12 amino acids. The CDR3 reads CASKTETNIQYF.

The chain combines TRBV29-1 with TRBJ2-2. CDR3 length: 11 residues. Germline V gives CDR1 SQVTM, CDR2 ANQGSEA. The chain's CDR3 is CSVGVSGELFF.

The rearrangement uses TRBV2 and TRBJ1-5. In germline, CDR1 is SNHLY, CDR2 FYNNEI. The length of the CDR3 is 12 residues. CDR3 region: CASSEKSQPQHF. Supplemented by reference TRBV2 and TRBJ1-5, the full variable domain reads EPEVTQTPSHQVTQMGQEVILRCVPISNHLYFYWYRQILGQKVEFLVSFYNNEISEKSEIFDDQFSVERPDGSNFTLKIRSTKLEDSAMYFCASSEKSQPQHFGDGTRLSIL.

The chain uses TRBV5-1 and TRBJ2-1; TCRdb gives TRBD2 as the D gene, but with no DNA this cannot be confirmed. The CDR3 has 14 residues. The V gene's germline CDR1 is SGHRS and CDR2 YFSETQ. The CDR3 is CASSLGAQNNEQFF.

The chain couples TRBV18 to TRBJ2-2; there is no DNA to check the TCRdb D call of TRBD1. CDR1 is KGHSH and CDR2 is LQKENI in the germline V gene. The CDR3 consists of 19 residues. CDR3 protein: CASSLTPGQGYSITGELFF.

The chain combines TRBV2 with TRBJ2-2; without DNA, the TCRdb call of TRBD2 cannot be checked. Germline lookup yields CDR1 SNHLY and CDR2 FYNNEI. This CDR3 comprises 15 residues. The CDR3 spells CASRPRDLNTGELFF.

J is TRBJ2-1 and V is TRBV2; TCRdb returns TRBD2, unconfirmable since there is no DNA. CDR1 and CDR2 from the germline V gene are SNHLY and FYNNEI. This CDR3 comprises 15 residues. The CDR3 loop is CASSDWRGGLNEQFF.

This rearrangement joins TRBV7-2 to TRBJ2-1; TCRdb names TRBD1, which stays unverified in the absence of DNA. The CDR3 runs 15 residues. From germline, CDR1 is SGHTA and CDR2 FQGNSA. CDR3 region: CASSLAGQGINEQFF. Using reference TRBV7-2 and TRBJ2-1 for the parts outside the CDR3, the full variable domain is GAGVSQSPSNKVTEKGKDVELRCDPISGHTALYWYRQSLGQGLEFLIYFQGNSAPDKSGLPSDRFSAERTGGSVSTLTIQRTQQEDSAVYLCASSLAGQGINEQFFGPGTRLTVL.

The chain combines TRBV5-4 with TRBJ2-3. Germline V CDR1 and CDR2: SGHNT, YYREEE (reference sequence). The CDR3 loop spans 12 amino acids. CDR3 residues: CASTQDTDTQYF.

The rearrangement links TRBV7-9 to TRBJ2-3. The CDR3 has 16 residues. From germline, CDR1 is SEHNR and CDR2 FQNEAQ (reference sequence). This CDR3 reads CASSLRASRGTDTQYF.

The rearrangement joins TRBV6-5 to TRBJ2-3. The length of the CDR3 is 15 residues. CDR1 MNHEY and CDR2 SVGAGI come from the germline V gene. The CDR3 loop reads CASSYSRASTDTQYF.

This rearrangement joins TRBV12-3 or TRBV12-4 to TRBJ2-1. The CDR3 contains 13 residues. The CDR3 sequence is CASSFMANNEQFF.

V and J are TRBV12-3 or TRBV12-4 and TRBJ2-1; TCRdb reports TRBD1, a call that lacks DNA to check it against. This CDR3 has 13 residues. CDR3 sequence: CASSSGVRNEQFF.